This T cell receptor (beta chain) was captured in a study of blood T cell repertoires in COVID-19. Study background: Samples of COVID-19 (acute and convalescent) were obtained from the United States, Italy and Spain.

Looked up from germline, CDR1 is LGHNA and CDR2 is YSLEER. Unmatched junction bases numbered 5, after V lost 3 bases and J lost 0 bases. CDR3 length: 16 residues. Original data processing: How many nucleated cells were present was estimated from reference gene primer amplification. The protocol was immunoSEQ multiplex PCR, while the TCRdb copy is restricted to in-frame clones and leaves out a portion. Clone size and the V and J calls come from that table; the DNA yielded D and trimming. The data hold 100,000 or so clones, with 84% observed a single time. Material: peripheral blood. The chain employs TRBV4-3 and TRBJ1-5; 7 bases line up with TRBD1. This clonotype originated in a man aged 40-49 years with active or convalescent COVID-19. The CDR3 protein is CASSHSTGVSNQPQHF. The CDR3 DNA follows: TGCGCCAGCAGCCATTCCACAGGGGTTAGCAATCAGCCCCAGCATTTT.